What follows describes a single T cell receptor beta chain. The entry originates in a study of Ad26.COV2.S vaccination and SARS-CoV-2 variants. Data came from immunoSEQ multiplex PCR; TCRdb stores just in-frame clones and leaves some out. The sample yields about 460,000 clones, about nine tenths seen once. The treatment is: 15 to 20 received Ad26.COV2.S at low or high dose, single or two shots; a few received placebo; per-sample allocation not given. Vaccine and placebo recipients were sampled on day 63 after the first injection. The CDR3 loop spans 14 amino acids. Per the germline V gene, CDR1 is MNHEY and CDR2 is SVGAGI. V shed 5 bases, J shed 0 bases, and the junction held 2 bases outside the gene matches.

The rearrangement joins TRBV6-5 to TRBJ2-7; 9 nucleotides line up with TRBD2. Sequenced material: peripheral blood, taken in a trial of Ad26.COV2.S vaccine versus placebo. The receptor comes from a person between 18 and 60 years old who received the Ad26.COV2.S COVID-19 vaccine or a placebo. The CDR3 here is CASSRGLASYEQYF. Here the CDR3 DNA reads TGTGCCAGCAGTAGGGGACTAGCCTCCTACGAGCAGTACTTC.